This T cell receptor (beta chain) appears in the sequencing data of a study of post-analysis software for immune sequencing data. Study-level results: When the samples were clustered directly with F measure, those that had been prepared in the same batch showed strong co-clustering. Controls showed lower frequencies than patients for five TRBV segments, and TRBV5-6, TRBV5-1 and TRBV20-1 were among these.

Worth noting for this clonotype: The antigen is unknown.

Every TCR beta cDNA library bore unique molecular identifiers. One entry per CDR3 protein results from TCRdb running MiXCR on the PCR reads. The sample yields roughly 620,000 distinct CDR3 sequences, around 40% seen once. Germline V gives CDR1 MNHNS, CDR2 SASEGT. V dropped 4 bases and J dropped 6; count of bases not matched to a gene: 7. This CDR3 contains 14 residues. The chain is built from TRBV6-1 and TRBJ1-2; 8 nucleotides align to TRBD1. Sequenced material: blood. The origin of this receptor is a girl aged 10 to 17 with multiple sclerosis. Here the CDR3 reads CASSARTGSDGYTF. Written as DNA, the CDR3 is TGTGCCAGCAGTGCAAGGACAGGGAGTGATGGCTACACCTTC.